This TCR beta chain came from a study of T cell responses to AZD1222 COVID-19 vaccine. Study-level results: Spike-specific TCR breadth and depth both grew after two AZD1222 doses. Baseline serology detected seropositivity in only five to seven AZD1222 recipients.

The CDR3 is 15 amino acids. Germline V CDR1 and CDR2: LNHDA, SQIVND (reference sequence). V was clipped by 3 bases and J by 4 bases; unmatched bases: 7. The method was immunoSEQ multiplex PCR; TCRdb's version includes in-frame clones alone and lacks a portion of them. The table has about 200,000 clones, 85% to 95% seen once. Note on this clone: Its specificity is unknown.

This specimen consisted of peripheral blood, obtained 28 days after the second dose of the MenACWY control vaccine. The chain uses TRBV19 and TRBJ1-2; 8 bases align to TRBD1. The clonotype was recovered from an adult who received the MenACWY meningococcal vaccine as a control. CDR3 residues: CASSIQGAPAYGYTF. The CDR3 coding sequence is TGTGCCAGTAGTATTCAGGGGGCGCCGGCCTATGGCTACACCTTC.